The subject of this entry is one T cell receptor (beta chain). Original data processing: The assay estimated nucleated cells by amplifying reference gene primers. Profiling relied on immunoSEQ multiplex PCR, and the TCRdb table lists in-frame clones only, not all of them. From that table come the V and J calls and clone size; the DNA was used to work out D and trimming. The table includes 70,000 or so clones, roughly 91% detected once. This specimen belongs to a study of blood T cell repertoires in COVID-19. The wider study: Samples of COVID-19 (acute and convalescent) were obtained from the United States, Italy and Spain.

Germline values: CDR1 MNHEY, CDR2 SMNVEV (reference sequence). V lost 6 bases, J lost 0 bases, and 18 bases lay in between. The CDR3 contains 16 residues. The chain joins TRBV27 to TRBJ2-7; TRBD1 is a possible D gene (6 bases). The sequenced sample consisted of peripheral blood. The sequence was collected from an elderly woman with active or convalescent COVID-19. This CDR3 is CASSHPSRDNSYEQYF. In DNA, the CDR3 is TGTGCCAGCAGCCACCCGTCACGGGACAACTCCTACGAGCAGTACTTC.